This T cell receptor (beta chain) was sequenced in a study of blood T cell repertoires in COVID-19. Per the authors' pipeline: How many nucleated cells were present was estimated from reference gene primer amplification. Sequenced by immunoSEQ multiplex PCR; TCRdb stores in-frame clones only, minus some. The V and J calls and clone size come from that table; D and trimming were worked out from the DNA. The sample has about 230,000 clones, roughly 88% seen once. The CDR3 sequence is 13 residues long. Germline CDR1 and CDR2: SEHNR and FQNEAQ (reference sequence). Trimming removed 2 bases from V and 7 bases from J, with 9 bases in between.

Sequenced: PBMCs or T cells enriched from blood (not recorded which). This sequence originates from a woman aged 40-49 years with acute COVID-19. The chain is built from TRBV7-9 and TRBJ1-5; D might be TRBD1 (6 bases). The CDR3 DNA follows: TGTGCCAGCAGCTTAACAGGGATACAGCCCCAGCATTTT. Its protein product is CASSLTGIQPQHF.